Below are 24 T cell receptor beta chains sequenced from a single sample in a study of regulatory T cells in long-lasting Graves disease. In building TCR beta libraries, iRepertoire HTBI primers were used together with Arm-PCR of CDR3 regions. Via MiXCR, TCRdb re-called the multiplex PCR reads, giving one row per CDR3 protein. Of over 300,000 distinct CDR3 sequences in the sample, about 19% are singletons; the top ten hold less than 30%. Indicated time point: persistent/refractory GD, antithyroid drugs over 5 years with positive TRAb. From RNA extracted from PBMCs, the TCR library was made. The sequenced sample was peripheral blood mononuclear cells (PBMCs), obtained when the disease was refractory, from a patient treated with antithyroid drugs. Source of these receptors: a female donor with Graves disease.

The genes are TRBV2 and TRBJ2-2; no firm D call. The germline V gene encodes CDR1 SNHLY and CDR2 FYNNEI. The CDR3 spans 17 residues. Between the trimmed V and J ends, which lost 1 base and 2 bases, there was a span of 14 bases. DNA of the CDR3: TGTGCCAGCAGTGAAGGGTACACCCTTTTTAACACCGGGGAGCTGTTTTTT. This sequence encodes CASSEGYTLFNTGELFF.

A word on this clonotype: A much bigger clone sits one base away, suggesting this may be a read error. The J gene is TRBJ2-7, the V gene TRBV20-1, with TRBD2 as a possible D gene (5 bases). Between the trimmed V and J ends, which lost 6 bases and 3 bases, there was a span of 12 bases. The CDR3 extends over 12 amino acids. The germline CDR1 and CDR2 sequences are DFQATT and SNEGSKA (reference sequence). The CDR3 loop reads CSAPYGDYEQYF. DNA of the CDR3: TGCAGTGCCCCGTACGGGGACTACGAGCAGTACTTC.

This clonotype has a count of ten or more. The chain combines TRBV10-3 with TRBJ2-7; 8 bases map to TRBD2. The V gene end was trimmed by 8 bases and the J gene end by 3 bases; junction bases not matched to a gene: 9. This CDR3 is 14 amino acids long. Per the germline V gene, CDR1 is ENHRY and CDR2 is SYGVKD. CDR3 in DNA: TGTGCCATCGCTCCGGTACTAGCGGTCTACGAGCAGTACTTC. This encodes CAIAPVLAVYEQYF.

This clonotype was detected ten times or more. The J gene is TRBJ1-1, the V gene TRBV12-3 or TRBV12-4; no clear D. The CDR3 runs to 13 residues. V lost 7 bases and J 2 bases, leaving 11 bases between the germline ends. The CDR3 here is CASNVGANTEAFF. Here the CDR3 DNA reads TGTGCCAGCAACGTCGGCGCTAACACTGAAGCTTTCTTT.

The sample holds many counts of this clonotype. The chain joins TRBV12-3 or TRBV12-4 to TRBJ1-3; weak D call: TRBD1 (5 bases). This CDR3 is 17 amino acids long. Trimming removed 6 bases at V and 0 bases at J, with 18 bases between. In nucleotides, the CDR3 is TGTGCCAGCAGGCACCCTCCGGGACGGCACTCTGGAAACACCATATATTTT. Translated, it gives CASRHPPGRHSGNTIYF.

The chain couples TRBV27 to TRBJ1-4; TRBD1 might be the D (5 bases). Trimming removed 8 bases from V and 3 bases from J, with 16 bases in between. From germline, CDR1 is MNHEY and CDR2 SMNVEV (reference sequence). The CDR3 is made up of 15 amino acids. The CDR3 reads CASGRRGTANEKLFF. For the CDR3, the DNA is TGTGCCAGCGGTAGAAGGGGTACCGCTAATGAAAAACTGTTTTTT.

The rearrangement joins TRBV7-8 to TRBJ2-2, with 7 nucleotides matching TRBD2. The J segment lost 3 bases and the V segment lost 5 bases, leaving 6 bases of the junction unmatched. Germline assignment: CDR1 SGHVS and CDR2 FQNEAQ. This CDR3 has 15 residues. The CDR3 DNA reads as TGTGCCAGCAGCCCCCGGGACTACCACACCGGGGAGCTGTTTTTT. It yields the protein CASSPRDYHTGELFF.

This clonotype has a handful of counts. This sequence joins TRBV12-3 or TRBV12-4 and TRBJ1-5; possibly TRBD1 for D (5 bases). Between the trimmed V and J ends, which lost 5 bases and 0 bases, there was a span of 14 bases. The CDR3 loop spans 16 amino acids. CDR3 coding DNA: TGTGCCAGCAGTCAACGACAGATACATAGCAATCAGCCCCAGCATTTT. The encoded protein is CASSQRQIHSNQPQHF.

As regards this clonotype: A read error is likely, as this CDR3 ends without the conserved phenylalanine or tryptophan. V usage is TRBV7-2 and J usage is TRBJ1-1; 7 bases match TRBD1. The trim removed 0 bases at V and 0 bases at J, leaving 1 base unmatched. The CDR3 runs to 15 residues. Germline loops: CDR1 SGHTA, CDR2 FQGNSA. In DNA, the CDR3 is TGTGCCAGCAGCTTAGCGGGACAGATGAACACTGAAGCTTTCCTT. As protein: CASSLAGQMNTEAFL.

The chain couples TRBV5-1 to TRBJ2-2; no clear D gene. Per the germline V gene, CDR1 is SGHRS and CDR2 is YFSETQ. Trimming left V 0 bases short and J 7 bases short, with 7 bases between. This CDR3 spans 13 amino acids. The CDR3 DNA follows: TGCGCCAGCAGCTTGGGGGTCTACGGGGAGCTGTTTTTT. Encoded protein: CASSLGVYGELFF.

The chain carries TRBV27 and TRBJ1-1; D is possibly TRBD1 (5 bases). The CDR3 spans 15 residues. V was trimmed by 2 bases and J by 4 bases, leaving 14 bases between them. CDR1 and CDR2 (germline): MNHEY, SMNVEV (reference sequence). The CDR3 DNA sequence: TGTGCCAGCAGTTTAACCCAAACGGGGGGCACTGAAGCTTTCTTT. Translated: CASSLTQTGGTEAFF.

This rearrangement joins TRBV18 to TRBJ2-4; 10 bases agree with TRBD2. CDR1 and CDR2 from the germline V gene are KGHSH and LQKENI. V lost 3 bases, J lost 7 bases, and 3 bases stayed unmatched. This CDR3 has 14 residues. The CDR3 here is CASSPLSGGNIQYF. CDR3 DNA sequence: TGTGCCAGCTCACCCCTTAGCGGGGGGAACATTCAGTACTTC.

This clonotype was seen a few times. CDR3 loop: CASSTASRDRGLQPQHF. CDR3 DNA: TGTGCCAGCTCAACAGCGTCCCGGGACAGGGGGCTCCAGCCCCAGCATTTT. The chain employs TRBV18 and TRBJ1-5, with 12 nucleotides matching TRBD1. There are 17 residues in the CDR3. Trimming cost V 5 bases and J 7 bases; bases outside gene matches: 12. Per germline, CDR1 KGHSH and CDR2 LQKENI.

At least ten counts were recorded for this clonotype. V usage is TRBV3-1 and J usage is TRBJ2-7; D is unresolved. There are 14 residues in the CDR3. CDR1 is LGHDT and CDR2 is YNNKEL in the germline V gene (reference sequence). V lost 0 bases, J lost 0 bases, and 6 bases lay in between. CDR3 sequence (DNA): TGTGCCAGCAGCCAAGATTGGAGCTCCTACGAGCAGTACTTC. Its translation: CASSQDWSSYEQYF.

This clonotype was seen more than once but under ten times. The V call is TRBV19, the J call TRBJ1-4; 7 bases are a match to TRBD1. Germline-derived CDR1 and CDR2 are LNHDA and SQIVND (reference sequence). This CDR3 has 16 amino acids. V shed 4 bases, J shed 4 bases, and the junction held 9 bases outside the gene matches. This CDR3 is CASSRATGTVNEKLFF. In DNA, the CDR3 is TGTGCCAGTAGTAGGGCTACCGGGACAGTTAATGAAAAACTGTTTTTT.

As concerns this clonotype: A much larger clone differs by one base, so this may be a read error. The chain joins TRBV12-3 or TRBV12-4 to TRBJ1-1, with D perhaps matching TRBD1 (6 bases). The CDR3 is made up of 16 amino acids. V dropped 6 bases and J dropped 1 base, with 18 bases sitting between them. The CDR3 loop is CASSQGRGAGNTEAFF. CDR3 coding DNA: TGTGCCAGCAGCCAAGGCAGGGGCGCGGGGAACACTGAAGCTTTCTTT.

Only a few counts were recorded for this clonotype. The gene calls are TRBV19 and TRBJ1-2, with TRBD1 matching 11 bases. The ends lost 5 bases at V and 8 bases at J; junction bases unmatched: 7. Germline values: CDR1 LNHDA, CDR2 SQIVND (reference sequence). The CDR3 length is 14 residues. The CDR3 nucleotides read TGTGCCAGTAGTCAGGACAGGGGGCATAAAGGCTACACCTTC. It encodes CASSQDRGHKGYTF.

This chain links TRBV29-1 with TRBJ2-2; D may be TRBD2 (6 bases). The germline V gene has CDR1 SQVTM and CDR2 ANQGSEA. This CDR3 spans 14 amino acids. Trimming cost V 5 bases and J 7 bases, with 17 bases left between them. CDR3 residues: CSVSLGSRGGELFF. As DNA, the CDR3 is TGCAGCGTTTCGCTCGGGAGCCGTGGCGGGGAGCTGTTTTTT.

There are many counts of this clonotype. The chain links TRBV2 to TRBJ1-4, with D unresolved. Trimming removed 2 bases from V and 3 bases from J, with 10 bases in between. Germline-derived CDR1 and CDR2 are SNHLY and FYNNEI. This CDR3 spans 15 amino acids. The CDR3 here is CASSEMGFSNEKLFF. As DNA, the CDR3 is TGTGCCAGCAGTGAAATGGGCTTCTCTAATGAAAAACTGTTTTTT.

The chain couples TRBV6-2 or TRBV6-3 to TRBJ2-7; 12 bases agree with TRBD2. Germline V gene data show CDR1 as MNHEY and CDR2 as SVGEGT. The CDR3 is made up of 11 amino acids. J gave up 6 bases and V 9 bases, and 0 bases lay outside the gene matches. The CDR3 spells CARTSGSEQYF. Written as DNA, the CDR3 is TGTGCCAGGACTAGCGGGAGCGAGCAGTACTTC.

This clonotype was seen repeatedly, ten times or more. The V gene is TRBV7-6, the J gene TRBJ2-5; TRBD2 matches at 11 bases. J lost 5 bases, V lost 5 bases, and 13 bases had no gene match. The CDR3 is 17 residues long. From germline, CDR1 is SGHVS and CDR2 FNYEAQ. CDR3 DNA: TGTGCCAGCAGCCCGGGACTAGCGGTTCCTAAGTGGGAGACCCAGTACTTC. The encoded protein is CASSPGLAVPKWETQYF.

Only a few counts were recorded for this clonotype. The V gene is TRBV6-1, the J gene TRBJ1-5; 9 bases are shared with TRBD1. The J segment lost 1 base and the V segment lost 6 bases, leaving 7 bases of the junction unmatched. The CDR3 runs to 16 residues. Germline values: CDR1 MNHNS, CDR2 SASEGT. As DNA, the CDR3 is TGTGCCAGCAGCCCGACAGGGGGAGGAAGCAATCAGCCCCAGCATTTT. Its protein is CASSPTGGGSNQPQHF.

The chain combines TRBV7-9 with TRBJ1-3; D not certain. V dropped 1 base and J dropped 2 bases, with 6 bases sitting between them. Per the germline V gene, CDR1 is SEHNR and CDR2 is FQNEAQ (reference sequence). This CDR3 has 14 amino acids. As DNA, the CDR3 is TGTGCCAGCAGCTTAGTGGGCACTGGAAACACCATATATTTT. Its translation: CASSLVGTGNTIYF.

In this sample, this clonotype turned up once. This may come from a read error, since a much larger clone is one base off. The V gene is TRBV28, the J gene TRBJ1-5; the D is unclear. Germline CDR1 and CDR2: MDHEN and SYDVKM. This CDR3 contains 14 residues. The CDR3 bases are TGTGCCAGCAGTTTCGTGGAGACCAATCAGCCCCAGCGTTTT. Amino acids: CASSFVETNQPQRF.